These 11 T cell receptor beta chains originate from one sample sequenced in a study of T cell responses to AZD1222 COVID-19 vaccine. Sequenced by immunoSEQ multiplex PCR; TCRdb stores in-frame clones only, minus some. Its table lists about 140,000 clones. The material sequenced was peripheral blood. The receptors derive from an adult in good health.

The V and J genes are TRBV6-5 and TRBJ1-2; D remains unclear. This CDR3 is 14 amino acids long. Germline CDR1 and CDR2: MNHEY and SVGAGI. Between the trimmed V and J ends, which lost 0 bases and 4 bases, there was a span of 9 bases. The CDR3 spells CASSYSGILYGYTF. The CDR3 region has the DNA TGTGCCAGCAGTTACTCGGGAATCCTCTATGGCTACACCTTC.

The chain recombines TRBV29-1 with TRBJ2-5; TRBD1 aligns across 11 bases. Germline V gene data show CDR1 as SQVTM and CDR2 as ANQGSEA. The CDR3 length is 15 residues. V shed 3 bases and J 5 bases; nucleotides not matched to a gene: 8. The CDR3, as DNA: TGCAGCGTTGATGACGGGACAGGGGGAACGGAGACCCAGTACTTC. This translates into CSVDDGTGGTETQYF.

The V and J genes are TRBV28 and TRBJ1-1; 9 positions agree with TRBD1. Germline V CDR1 and CDR2: MDHEN, SYDVKM. The ends lost 6 bases at V and 4 bases at J; junction bases unmatched: 3. The CDR3 is 13 amino acids. CDR3 sequence (DNA): TGTGCCAGCAGATCGACAGGGGGCACTGAAGCTTTCTTT. Translated: CASRSTGGTEAFF. Complete variable domain (other parts from reference TRBV28 and TRBJ1-1): DVKVTQSSRYLVKRTGEKVFLECVQDMDHENMFWYRQDPGLGLRLIYFSYDVKMKEKGDIPEGYSVSREKKERFSLILESASTNQTSMYLCASRSTGGTEAFFGQGTRLTVV.

This chain links TRBV7-2 with TRBJ2-1; maybe TRBD1 (6 bases). V lost 3 bases to trimming and J lost 6 bases, with 12 bases between them. This CDR3 is built from 14 residues. Per the germline V gene, CDR1 is SGHTA and CDR2 is FQGNSA. CDR3 sequence: CASSFSRGPNEQFF. The CDR3, as DNA: TGTGCCAGCAGCTTCAGCAGGGGCCCCAATGAGCAGTTCTTC. The full variable domain, in which reference TRBV7-2 and TRBJ2-1 provide the parts outside the CDR3, is GAGVSQSPSNKVTEKGKDVELRCDPISGHTALYWYRQSLGQGLEFLIYFQGNSAPDKSGLPSDRFSAERTGGSVSTLTIQRTQQEDSAVYLCASSFSRGPNEQFFGPGTRLTVL.

About this clone itself: Other DNA sequences in the same sample also yield this CDR3. J is TRBJ1-1 and V is TRBV2; the match to TRBD1 covers 7 bases. From germline, CDR1 is SNHLY and CDR2 FYNNEI. This CDR3 spans 13 amino acids. The trim removed 4 bases at V and 5 bases at J, leaving 4 bases unmatched. The CDR3, as DNA: TGTGCCAGCAGTGGACAGGGTGGTACTGAAGCTTTCTTT. This translates into CASSGQGGTEAFF.

The chain has TRBV6-6 and TRBJ1-4, with TRBD1 matching 7 bases. Unmatched junction bases numbered 12, after V lost 7 bases and J lost 7 bases. CDR1 is MNHNY, CDR2 SVGAGI, per germline (reference sequence). The CDR3 is made up of 15 amino acids. The chain's CDR3 is CASKLQRDRPEKLFF. CDR3 sequence (DNA): TGTGCCAGCAAACTACAGAGGGACAGACCTGAAAAACTGTTTTTT.

This sequence joins TRBV7-9 and TRBJ1-1; perhaps TRBD1 as D (6 bases). The CDR3 covers 12 residues. The ends were cut back, 3 bases at V and 6 bases at J, with 8 bases in the middle. The germline gives CDR1 SEHNR, CDR2 FQNEAQ (reference sequence). CDR3: CASSLTGAEAFF. CDR3 sequence (DNA): TGTGCCAGCAGCTTGACAGGCGCTGAAGCTTTCTTT.

The chain combines TRBV21-1 with TRBJ1-1. TRBV21-1 is a pseudogene locus. This CDR3 comprises 14 residues. The CDR3 DNA sequence: TGTGCCAGCTTTGGGGACCAGGTCCACACTGAAGCTTTCTTT. Its translation is CASFGDQVHTEAFF.

V usage is TRBV6-6 and J usage is TRBJ1-2, with no clear D. V lost 0 bases to trimming and J lost 2 bases, with 7 bases between them. Germline-derived CDR1 and CDR2 are MNHNY and SVGAGI (reference sequence). CDR3 length: 14 residues. CDR3 bases: TGTGCCAGCAGTTACTCGAGAATAAACTATGGCTACACCTTC. As protein: CASSYSRINYGYTF.

The chain employs TRBV10-2 and TRBJ2-7; perhaps D is TRBD1 or TRBD2 (5 bases each). Trimming stripped 3 bases from V and 0 bases from J, with 9 bases between. The CDR3 is made up of 14 amino acids. The germline gives CDR1 WSHSY, CDR2 SAAADI. DNA for the CDR3: TGCGCCAGCAGTGAAAAGGGGAGCTCCTACGAGCAGTACTTC. It is translated as CASSEKGSSYEQYF.

This chain uses TRBV7-9 with TRBJ2-7; 8 bases map to TRBD1. CDR3 length: 12 amino acids. Trimming at V came to 4 bases and at J to 5 bases, leaving 1 base not matched to a gene. Looked up from germline, CDR1 is SEHNR and CDR2 is FQNEAQ (reference sequence). The CDR3 sequence is CASSSGGHEQYF. For the CDR3, the DNA is TGTGCCAGCAGCTCAGGGGGCCACGAGCAGTACTTC.